The 25 T cell receptor beta chains listed next were all sequenced from one sample in a study of blood T cell repertoires in COVID-19. The method was immunoSEQ multiplex PCR; TCRdb's version includes in-frame clones alone and lacks a portion of them. The sample shows fewer than 40,000 clones, around 79% of them seen only once. The sample consisted of peripheral blood. The receptor source for this set is a man between 65 and 79 years old with acute or convalescent COVID-19.

The chain has TRBV19 and TRBJ2-4, with D possibly matching TRBD1 (5 bases). V gave up 1 base and J gave up 8 bases, with 9 bases separating them. CDR1 is LNHDA and CDR2 is SQIVND in the germline V gene (reference sequence). This CDR3 contains 13 residues. CDR3 DNA: TGTGCCAGTAGTATAGGCAGGGAAGACATTCAGTACTTC. Translation: CASSIGREDIQYF.

In its sample, this clone was seen a few times. V and J are TRBV18 and TRBJ2-2; D call uncertain. The CDR3 totals 14 residues. Trimming removed 1 base at V and 3 bases at J, with 6 bases between. In germline, CDR1 is KGHSH, CDR2 LQKENI. Here the CDR3 DNA reads TGTGCCAGCTCACCACTAGGAGACACCGGGGAGCTGTTTTTT. It encodes CASSPLGDTGELFF.

V and J are TRBV5-1 and TRBJ1-1; 7 bases are shared with TRBD1. The junction had 7 bases not matched to a gene; V was cut back by 4 bases and J by 4 bases. The CDR3 consists of 14 residues. Germline CDR1 SGHRS, CDR2 YFSETQ. The CDR3 is CASSLSPGGTEAFF. CDR3 nucleotides: TGCGCCAGCAGCCTTTCACCAGGGGGCACTGAAGCTTTCTTT.

The chain links TRBV7-3 to TRBJ2-7, with 10 bases matching TRBD1. Germline V gene sequence: CDR1 SGHTA, CDR2 FQGTGA. CDR3 size: 15 residues. V was pared by 5 bases and J by 2 bases, with 6 bases of the junction left unmatched. The CDR3 DNA reads as TGTGCCAGCAGCCCAAACGGACAGGGGGCCTACGAGCAGTACTTC. Amino acid sequence: CASSPNGQGAYEQYF.

There are many counts of this clone. The chain is built from TRBV6-2 or TRBV6-3 and TRBJ1-5; weak D call: TRBD1 (6 bases). The germline CDR1 and CDR2 sequences are MNHEY and SVGEGT. V dropped 6 bases and J dropped 0 bases, with 12 bases sitting between them. The CDR3 consists of 15 residues. The DNA for the CDR3 is TGTGCCAGCAGCCGCACAGGGTATAGCAATCAGCCCCAGCATTTT. Translating it yields CASSRTGYSNQPQHF.

The chain employs TRBV28 and TRBJ2-4, with D possibly TRBD1 on 6 matching bases. The CDR3 covers 14 residues. The V end lost 5 bases, the J end lost 1 base, and 9 bases lay between the germline ends. CDR1 MDHEN and CDR2 SYDVKM come from the germline V gene. The CDR3 DNA is TGTGCCAGCAGTCTTCAGGGGGCCAAAAACATTCAGTACTTC. This codes for CASSLQGAKNIQYF.

The chain is built from TRBV7-2 and TRBJ1-2, with 10 nucleotides matching TRBD1. This CDR3 is built from 15 residues. J was trimmed by 6 bases and V by 6 bases; bases with no gene match: 10. Germline V gene sequence: CDR1 SGHTA, CDR2 FQGNSA. This CDR3 is CASRTTGGVSDGYTF. The CDR3 DNA reads as TGTGCCAGCAGGACGACAGGGGGCGTTAGCGATGGCTACACCTTC.

The rearrangement joins TRBV19 to TRBJ2-1; 13 nucleotides agree with TRBD2. The CDR3 extends over 19 amino acids. Germline lookup yields CDR1 LNHDA and CDR2 SQIVND (reference sequence). The J segment lost 0 bases and the V segment lost 4 bases, leaving 9 bases of the junction unmatched. DNA for the CDR3: TGTGCCAGTAGTACCCAGGGGACTAGCGGGACCAGCTCCTACAATGAGCAGTTCTTC. Translating gives CASSTQGTSGTSSYNEQFF.

The chain couples TRBV19 to TRBJ2-6; 11 bases are a match to TRBD1. The junction had 9 bases not matched to a gene; V was cut back by 9 bases and J by 2 bases. Germline lookup yields CDR1 LNHDA and CDR2 SQIVND (reference sequence). The CDR3 covers 17 residues. The CDR3 region is CASHRDRGAAGANVLTF. The CDR3, as DNA: TGTGCCAGCCACCGGGACAGGGGGGCAGCTGGGGCCAACGTCCTGACTTTC.

This clone turned up a few times. This sequence joins TRBV19 and TRBJ2-3, with 7 bases identical to TRBD2. Trimming cost V 3 bases and J 0 bases; bases outside gene matches: 6. The CDR3 has 16 residues. The germline V gene encodes CDR1 LNHDA and CDR2 SQIVND (reference sequence). This CDR3 reads CASSIGSGASTDTQYF. The CDR3 DNA sequence: TGTGCCAGTAGTATTGGGAGCGGGGCTAGCACAGATACGCAGTATTTT.

The chain has TRBV4-3 and TRBJ2-3; D gene unclear. There are 14 residues in the CDR3. Germline CDR1 is LGHNA and CDR2 is YSLEER. The V end was cut by 1 base, the J end by 5 bases, with 10 bases between. CDR3 DNA sequence: TGCGCCAGCAGCCAAGCCCCATCGGGAGATACGCAGTATTTT. Amino acids: CASSQAPSGDTQYF.

V gene TRBV7-2 combines with J gene TRBJ1-4; unclear D gene. In germline, CDR1 is SGHTA, CDR2 FQGNSA. The CDR3 loop spans 12 amino acids. Trimming removed 3 bases from V and 8 bases from J, with 7 bases in between. This CDR3 is CASSLTEEKLFF. DNA for the CDR3: TGTGCCAGCAGCTTGACTGAGGAAAAACTGTTTTTT.

There are many counts of this clone. Germline is not matched at one junction end, which may reflect a read error. This chain links TRBV10-1 with TRBJ2-3; D gene uncertain. CDR1 WNHNN and CDR2 SYGVQD come from the germline V gene (reference sequence). The CDR3 extends over 13 amino acids. Here the CDR3 DNA reads TGCGCCAGCGGTGAATCCTACACAGATACGCAGTATTTT. Translation: CASGESYTDTQYF.

A remark on this clone: One end of the junction fails to match germline, which may point to a read error. The genes are TRBV14 and TRBJ2-7, with 7 bases fitting TRBD1. From germline, CDR1 is SGHDN and CDR2 FVKESK. The CDR3 runs to 13 residues. CDR3 residues: CASSLRTGTTSDF. The CDR3 DNA reads as TGTGCCAGCAGCCTTAGGACAGGAACTACTTCGGACTTC.

The genes are TRBV5-1 and TRBJ2-1; D is ambiguous. Per germline, CDR1 SGHRS and CDR2 YFSETQ. There are 16 residues in the CDR3. Trimming removed 1 base at V and 5 bases at J, with 16 bases between. The CDR3 bases are TGCGCCAGCAGCTTGCCGGGTGGGTCCATAGACAATGAGCAGTTCTTC. It codes for CASSLPGGSIDNEQFF.

This clone was recorded once. The V gene is TRBV11-3, the J gene TRBJ2-1; TRBD2 matches 14 bases. CDR1 and CDR2 from the germline V gene are SGHNT and YENEEA. The CDR3 is made up of 17 amino acids. Losses at the gene ends were 4 bases for V and 6 bases for J; bases not matched to a gene: 8. This CDR3 reads CASSYSRLAGGSNEQFF. DNA of the CDR3: TGTGCCAGCAGCTACTCCAGACTAGCGGGAGGGTCCAATGAGCAGTTCTTC.

In this sample, this clone turned up a few times. This chain links TRBV4-1 with TRBJ2-7; 7 bases are a match to TRBD1. The trim removed 1 base at V and 1 base at J, leaving 4 bases unmatched. From germline, CDR1 is MGHRA and CDR2 YSYEKL. The CDR3 is 15 residues long. The CDR3 here is CASSQANRGSYEQYF. The CDR3 DNA follows: TGCGCCAGCAGCCAAGCGAACAGGGGTTCCTACGAGCAGTACTTC.

V is TRBV7-3 and J is TRBJ2-2, with D maybe TRBD1 (6 bases). Germline V CDR1 and CDR2: SGHTA, FQGTGA. The CDR3 is 14 residues long. Trimming removed 1 base from V and 7 bases from J, with 10 bases in between. The CDR3 DNA follows: TGTGCCAGCAGCTTAAGTCGGACAGACGGGGAGCTGTTTTTT. Translating it yields CASSLSRTDGELFF.

A few counts support this clone. J is TRBJ2-3 and V is TRBV4-1; no reliable D call. V dropped 0 bases and J dropped 2 bases, with 6 bases sitting between them. In germline, CDR1 is MGHRA, CDR2 YSYEKL. CDR3 length: 14 amino acids. The CDR3 protein is CASSQDRNTDTQYF. The CDR3 region has the DNA TGCGCCAGCAGCCAAGATAGAAACACAGATACGCAGTATTTT.

The chain is built from TRBV5-8 and TRBJ2-1, with 9 bases that match TRBD2. Trimming took 1 base from V and 2 from J; bases not matched to a gene: 13. CDR1 is SGHTS and CDR2 is YDEGEE in the germline V gene. The CDR3 consists of 19 residues. The chain's CDR3 is CASSLKRWGREGTYNEQFF. As DNA, the CDR3 is TGTGCCAGCAGCTTGAAGAGATGGGGGCGGGAGGGCACCTACAATGAGCAGTTCTTC.

The gene calls are TRBV7-9 and TRBJ2-1, with D unresolved. The V end lost 8 bases, the J end lost 2 bases, and 13 bases lay between the germline ends. Per the germline V gene, CDR1 is SEHNR and CDR2 is FQNEAQ (reference sequence). The CDR3 covers 14 residues. DNA for the CDR3: TGTGCCAGCGTTAAGCAGGCCACCTACAATGAGCAGTTCTTC. It specifies CASVKQATYNEQFF.

The chain has TRBV18 and TRBJ2-7; D perhaps matches TRBD2 (5 bases). Germline V gene data show CDR1 as KGHSH and CDR2 as LQKENI. This CDR3 is built from 13 residues. Trimming removed 5 bases from V and 4 bases from J, with 12 bases in between. The CDR3: CASSYSGGYEQYF. The DNA for the CDR3 is TGTGCCAGCTCATATTCGGGCGGGTACGAGCAGTACTTC.

The genes are TRBV4-1 and TRBJ2-3; perhaps TRBD2 as D (7 bases). This CDR3 spans 16 amino acids. From germline, CDR1 is MGHRA and CDR2 YSYEKL. V lost 5 bases and J 4 bases, leaving 19 bases between the germline ends. The CDR3 reads CASSVGGRGRADTQYF. The CDR3 region has the DNA TGCGCCAGCAGCGTCGGTGGGAGGGGGAGGGCAGATACGCAGTATTTT.

The chain couples TRBV5-6 to TRBJ1-1, with D possibly TRBD1 on 5 matching bases. Per the germline V gene, CDR1 is SGHDT and CDR2 is YYEEEE. The CDR3 runs 11 residues. V lost 1 base and J lost 8, with 6 bases in between. This chain's CDR3 is CASSLQGEAFF. The DNA of the CDR3 is TGTGCCAGCAGCTTGCAGGGAGAAGCTTTCTTT. Based on the CDR3 plus reference TRBV5-6 and TRBJ1-1, the full variable domain is DAGVTQSPTHLIKTRGQQVTLRCSPKSGHDTVSWYQQALGQGPQFIFQYYEEEERQRGNFPDRFSGHQFPNYSSELNVNALLLGDSALYLCASSLQGEAFFGQGTRLTVV.

The chain combines TRBV2 with TRBJ2-7, with D tentatively TRBD2 (6 bases). Per the germline V gene, CDR1 is SNHLY and CDR2 is FYNNEI. The length of the CDR3 is 12 residues. The V end lost 9 bases, the J end lost 6 bases, and 15 bases lay between the germline ends. CDR3 bases: TGTGCCAGTCGCCAGGACGGGAGCGAGCAGTACTTC. Translating gives CASRQDGSEQYF.